This TCR beta chain was profiled in a study of blood T cell repertoires in COVID-19. Study-level information: Samples of COVID-19 (acute and convalescent) were obtained from the United States, Italy and Spain.

Per the study methods: Counts of nucleated cells, estimated from reference gene primer amplification, were obtained. Assay: immunoSEQ multiplex PCR; the TCRdb copy retains only in-frame clones and omits some. For V, J and clone size, that table is used; D and trimming come from the DNA. The data contain roughly 260,000 clones, roughly 87% of them singletons. Source material: peripheral blood. The sequence derives from a woman between 50 and 59 years old who had recovered from COVID-19.

The CDR3 here is CASSFGGNTEAFF. CDR3 DNA: TGTGCCAGCAGCTTCGGGGGGAACACTGAAGCTTTCTTT. The V call is TRBV7-3, the J call TRBJ1-1, with a tentative D call TRBD1 (5 bases). V shed 3 bases and J shed 1 base, with 6 bases lying between them. Germline V lookup: CDR1 SGHTA, CDR2 FQGTGA. This CDR3 is built from 13 residues.